This T cell receptor beta chain was observed in a study of blood T cells in healthy people across ages. The authors drew 8 to 10 milliliters of peripheral blood from each donor. Study-level points and caveats: A roughly linear age-dependent decrease characterized TCR beta diversity per million T cells.

Through a sample-barcoded 5' primer and a J-beta primer mix, a second PCR was run for roughly 7 to 11 cycles. Each cDNA molecule received a tag from a template-switch adaptor that had 12 random nucleotides. TCRdb re-called the 5' RACE reads through MiXCR, storing one row per CDR3 protein. This table has roughly 830,000 distinct CDR3 sequences, around 68% appearing once. This clonotype was observed once. Its cognate antigen is unknown. The sequencing input was blood. The sequence was collected from a man younger than 45 in good health.

The CDR3 here is CAISDPDSNQPQHF. As DNA, the CDR3 is TGTGCCATCAGTGACCCAGATAGCAATCAGCCCCAGCATTTT. The chain couples TRBV10-3 to TRBJ1-5; D remains ambiguous. V lost 3 bases, J lost 0 bases, and 6 bases lay in between. Germline V CDR1 and CDR2: ENHRY, SYGVKD. There are 14 residues in the CDR3.